A single sample gave rise to the 9 T cell receptor beta chains below, sequenced in a study of CD8+ T cells in alopecia areata (dated by TCRdb to the late 2010s). The method was the immunoSEQ multiplex PCR assay. RNA was extracted from all samples and reverse transcribed into cDNA as template for TCR sequencing. TCRdb obtained this table from immuneACCESS and retained in-frame rearrangements with V and J assigned. These tables miss some clones; where compared with another copy, unresolved V genes account for less than half of the shortfall, and the remainder is unexplained. Here the sample has about 140,000 clones; around 83% occur a single time. The ten largest account for roughly 13% of the sample. Taken with the paper, the label for time point translates to: 4 weeks on oral tofacitinib. Sample treatment or condition, as interpreted from the label and publication: oral pan-JAK inhibitor, 5-10 mg twice daily.

Material: CD8+ T cells sorted from blood, obtained at week 4, from a patient treated with tofacitinib. These receptors were obtained from a human donor with alopecia areata.

The chain is built from TRBV4-1 and TRBJ1-2; D call uncertain. The CDR3 contains 13 residues. Trimming removed 1 base from V and 5 bases from J, with 8 bases in between. CDR1 MGHRA and CDR2 YSYEKL come from the germline V gene. As DNA, the CDR3 is TGCGCCAGCAGCCAAGTATTCGGGTATGGCTACACCTTC. It encodes CASSQVFGYGYTF.

The chain joins TRBV5-1 to TRBJ1-5, with 8 bases identical to TRBD1. CDR3 length equals 15 residues. CDR1 SGHRS and CDR2 YFSETQ come from the germline V gene. V dropped 4 bases and J dropped 2; count of bases not matched to a gene: 5. CDR3 amino acids: CASSEGQGGNQPQHF. The CDR3 coding sequence is TGCGCCAGCAGCGAAGGACAGGGTGGCAATCAGCCCCAGCATTTT.

CDR3 in amino acids: CASSLAGGTTDTQYF. The DNA of the CDR3 is TGTGCCAGCAGCCTAGCGGGGGGCACCACAGATACGCAGTATTTT. The chain has TRBV7-3 and TRBJ2-3; TRBD2 matches 11 bases. Trimming removed 5 bases from V and 2 bases from J; junction bases left unmatched: 3. CDR3 size: 15 residues. The germline CDR1 and CDR2 sequences are SGHTA and FQGTGA.

The V call is TRBV7-2, the J call TRBJ2-4; 7 bases match TRBD2. The CDR3 totals 13 residues. Germline V gene lookup returns CDR1 SGHTA and CDR2 FQGNSA. V dropped 4 bases and J dropped 3; count of bases not matched to a gene: 0. CDR3: CASSWEGKNIQYF. The DNA for the CDR3 is TGTGCCAGCAGCTGGGAGGGCAAAAACATTCAGTACTTC.

This clone has only a few counts. The chain links TRBV10-3 to TRBJ2-3; 7 bases line up with TRBD2. With V trimmed by 2 bases and J by 1 base, 9 bases remained unmatched. Germline loops: CDR1 ENHRY, CDR2 SYGVKD. The CDR3 has 17 amino acids. The CDR3 loop is CAISEGTAGEGTDTQYF. CDR3 DNA: TGTGCCATCAGTGAGGGGACGGCGGGAGAAGGCACAGATACGCAGTATTTT.

The rearrangement joins TRBV19 to TRBJ2-7; weak D call: TRBD2 (6 bases). The germline V and J ends were trimmed by 6 bases and 0 bases, with 9 bases remaining between them. This CDR3 region has 13 residues. Germline assignment: CDR1 LNHDA and CDR2 SQIVND (reference sequence). This CDR3 reads CASSPGDSYEQYF. The CDR3 DNA reads as TGTGCCAGTAGCCCGGGGGACTCCTACGAGCAGTACTTC.

This clone was counted a few times. CDR3 region: CASNSEGLNTEAFF. The CDR3 nucleotides are TGTGCCAGCAATTCTGAGGGGCTAAACACTGAAGCTTTCTTT. This rearrangement joins TRBV9 to TRBJ1-1; D is perhaps TRBD1 (5 bases). The ends were cut back, 6 bases at V and 2 bases at J, with 14 bases in the middle. The CDR3 totals 14 residues. Germline loops: CDR1 SGDLS, CDR2 YYNGEE.

The chain joins TRBV27 to TRBJ2-7; D might be TRBD1 (6 bases). Trimming cost V 2 bases and J 3 bases, with 11 bases left between them. CDR3 size: 14 residues. From germline, CDR1 is MNHEY and CDR2 SMNVEV (reference sequence). CDR3 in DNA: TGTGCCAGCAGTTTACAAAGCAGGGGCTACGAGCAGTACTTC. Protein: CASSLQSRGYEQYF.

The chain is built from TRBV7-9 and TRBJ2-1, with D unresolved. Looked up from germline, CDR1 is SEHNR and CDR2 is FQNEAQ (reference sequence). The CDR3 has 13 amino acids. V was shortened by 2 bases and J by 8 bases, with 10 bases between the two germline ends. The CDR3 region has the DNA TGTGCCAGCAGCTTATCGGCGCTGGATGAGCAGTTCTTC. This codes for CASSLSALDEQFF.